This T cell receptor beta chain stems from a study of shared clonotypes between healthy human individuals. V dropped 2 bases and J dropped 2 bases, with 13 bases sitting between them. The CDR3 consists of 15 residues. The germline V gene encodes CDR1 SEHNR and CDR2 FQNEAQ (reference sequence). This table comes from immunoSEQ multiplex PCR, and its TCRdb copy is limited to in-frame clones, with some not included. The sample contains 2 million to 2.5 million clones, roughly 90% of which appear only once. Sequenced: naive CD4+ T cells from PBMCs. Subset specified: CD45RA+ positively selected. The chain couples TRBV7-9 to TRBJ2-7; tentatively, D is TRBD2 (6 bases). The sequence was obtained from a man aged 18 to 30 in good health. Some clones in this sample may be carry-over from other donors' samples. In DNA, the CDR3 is TGTGCCAGCAGCTTATTCGGGGGACGGCCCTACGAGCAGTACTTC. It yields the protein CASSLFGGRPYEQYF.